This entry describes one T cell receptor (beta chain). Its antigen remains unidentified. The protocol was immunoSEQ multiplex PCR, while the TCRdb copy is restricted to in-frame clones and leaves out a portion. The top ten hold roughly 10% of the sample, which has 40,000 to 60,000 clones, approximately 79% seen once. This record belongs to a study of PD-L1 blockade in urothelial cancer. On the study more broadly: A median blood sample held roughly 150,000 T cells and under 85,000 unique TCRs. Study findings and constraints: Better progression-free and overall survival followed lower pretreatment blood clonality.

Looked up from germline, CDR1 is LGHNA and CDR2 is YNFKEQ. The germline V and J ends were trimmed by 0 bases and 9 bases, with 18 bases remaining between them. The CDR3 covers 17 residues. Regarding time point: pretreatment peripheral blood. Sampling of each patient yielded between 1 and 8 specimens, collected pretreatment and on-treatment. This receptor was taken from a man in his sixties or seventies with urothelial cancer. The V call is TRBV4-2, the J call TRBJ1-6, with a tentative D call TRBD1 (5 bases). The specimen comprised PBMCs, sampled around atezolizumab (anti-PD-L1) treatment. CDR3 sequence: CASSQDRGGASSSPLHF. In nucleotides, the CDR3 is TGTGCCAGCAGCCAAGATCGGGGAGGGGCGAGTAGTTCACCCCTCCACTTT.